This T cell receptor (beta chain) appears in the sequencing data of a study of OX40 agonist ivuxolimab in advanced cancers. The study's findings and limits: Some of the nonresponding patients also showed low levels of normalized T-cell clonal expansion. Antigens targeted by the expanded peripheral T cells were not determined. With doses of 0.1 to 3.0 mg/kg, CD4+ and CD8+ blood T cells had undergone clonal expansion by week 6.

Concerning this clone: Antigen specificity is unknown.

Patients were ruled out by autoimmune disease history or systemic immunosuppression. Deletions cut 11 bases from V and 1 base from J, with 8 bases between. This CDR3 contains 11 residues. The germline CDR1 and CDR2 sequences are LNHDA and SQIVND (reference sequence). Sequencing was performed with immunoSEQ multiplex PCR; in TCRdb, only in-frame clones are kept and a portion is missing. The table has about 90,000 clones, 90% seen once. Source: CD4+ or CD8+ T cells sorted from blood, taken in a trial of the OX40 agonist ivuxolimab. The clonotype was recovered from an adult with an advanced solid tumor such as melanoma, head and neck, liver or kidney cancer. The chain uses TRBV19 and TRBJ1-1; D uncertain. CDR3 region: CAAMGNTEAFF. The CDR3 coding sequence is TGTGCCGCCATGGGGAACACTGAAGCTTTCTTT.